A selection of T cell receptor beta chains follows, all from one sample in a study of CDR3 diversity in severe acne. One entry per CDR3 protein results from TCRdb running MiXCR on the PCR reads. Among approximately 80,000 distinct CDR3 sequences listed, under 65% were seen once. Sequencing input: blood. The receptors here all came from a male donor in good health, without acne. Each CDR3 is given with its conserved first and last residue. Fields, in order: clone size, D gene, J gene, V gene, CDR3 DNA, CDR3 protein. The D gene is left open where the match is weak. The size entry is marked missing in some rows and otherwise reads once, few, many or a size class.

abundance: -
d_gene: -
j_gene: TRBJ1-2
v_gene: TRBV18
CDR3nt: TGTGCCAGCCAGTTTCAGGGGTTCTACTATGGCTACACCTTC
CDR3aa: CASQFQGFYYGYTF

abundance: -
d_gene: -
j_gene: TRBJ1-2
v_gene: TRBV7-8
CDR3nt: TGTGCCAGCAGCCAGGCATACCGCTATGGCTACACCTTC
CDR3aa: CASSQAYRYGYTF

abundance: -
d_gene: -
j_gene: TRBJ2-3
v_gene: TRBV6-6
CDR3nt: -
CDR3aa: CARKFGGGAGDTRYF

abundance: few
d_gene: -
j_gene: TRBJ1-1
v_gene: TRBV29-1
CDR3nt: TGCAGCGTTGACAGCTATGAAGCTTTCTTT
CDR3aa: CSVDSYEAFF

abundance: once
d_gene: TRBD1
j_gene: TRBJ2-7
v_gene: TRBV5-1
CDR3nt: TGCGCCAGCACGATGGGACAGGGAGGCGGGGAGCAGTACTTC
CDR3aa: CASTMGQGGGEQYF

abundance: -
d_gene: TRBD2
j_gene: TRBJ2-5
v_gene: TRBV29-1
CDR3nt: TGCAGCGTTGCCATCGGGGGGGAGCGAGAGACCCAGTACTTC
CDR3aa: CSVAIGGERETQYF

abundance: -
d_gene: -
j_gene: TRBJ1-2
v_gene: TRBV13
CDR3nt: TGTGCCAGCAGCTATCCCCACACGGGATCGCACTATGGCTACACCTTC
CDR3aa: CASSYPHTGSHYGYTF

abundance: many
d_gene: -
j_gene: TRBJ1-2
v_gene: TRBV29-1
CDR3nt: TGCAGCGTTGAAGATCCTGACACTTACTATGGCTACACCTTC
CDR3aa: CSVEDPDTYYGYTF

abundance: once
d_gene: -
j_gene: TRBJ1-2
v_gene: TRBV2
CDR3nt: TGTGCCAGCGGTGATGCCTCCCGAGGCCGCTACACCTTC
CDR3aa: CASGDASRGRYTF

abundance: few
d_gene: TRBD1
j_gene: TRBJ2-7
v_gene: TRBV5-5
CDR3nt: TGTGCCAGCAGCTTTAACAGGGGATCCTACGAGCAGTACTTC
CDR3aa: CASSFNRGSYEQYF

abundance: -
d_gene: TRBD1
j_gene: TRBJ1-5
v_gene: TRBV20-1
CDR3nt: TGCAGTGCGCGACAGGGGGTCCATCAGCCCCAGCATTTT
CDR3aa: CSARQGVHQPQHF

abundance: -
d_gene: TRBD2
j_gene: TRBJ2-3
v_gene: TRBV25-1
CDR3nt: TGTGCCAGCAGTGAAGGGACTAGCCATAGCACAGATACGCAGTATTTT
CDR3aa: CASSEGTSHSTDTQYF

abundance: -
d_gene: TRBD1
j_gene: TRBJ1-2
v_gene: TRBV29-1
CDR3nt: TGCAGCGTTGAGTCTACAGGGGAGCATGGCTACACCTTC
CDR3aa: CSVESTGEHGYTF

abundance: -
d_gene: TRBD2
j_gene: TRBJ2-3
v_gene: TRBV7-6
CDR3nt: TGTGCCAGCAGCGGACGGGATTGGGGACTAGCGGGACGGGGAGATACGCAGTATTTT
CDR3aa: CASSGRDWGLAGRGDTQYF

abundance: -
d_gene: TRBD1
j_gene: TRBJ2-5
v_gene: TRBV12-3/TRBV12-4
CDR3nt: TGTGCCAGCAGTTCCTCGAGGACAGGGGCCCAGTACTTC
CDR3aa: CASSSSRTGAQYF

abundance: -
d_gene: TRBD1
j_gene: TRBJ1-4
v_gene: TRBV25-1
CDR3nt: TGTGCCAGCAGTGAAGGTCCGGAGGGGGCGAGGCTGTTTTTT
CDR3aa: CASSEGPEGARLFF

abundance: -
d_gene: -
j_gene: TRBJ1-2
v_gene: TRBV9
CDR3nt: TGTGCCAGCAGCGTCTTCGGGAGGAACTATGGCTACACCTTC
CDR3aa: CASSVFGRNYGYTF

abundance: many
d_gene: TRBD1
j_gene: TRBJ1-1
v_gene: TRBV4-1
CDR3nt: TGCGCCAGCAGCCAACACAGGGGTTTAAACACTGAAGCTTTCTTT
CDR3aa: CASSQHRGLNTEAFF

abundance: once
d_gene: -
j_gene: TRBJ2-1
v_gene: TRBV7-3
CDR3nt: TGTGCCAGCAGCCCCGACAGGGACTATGGCTACAATGAGCAGTTCTTC
CDR3aa: CASSPDRDYGYNEQFF

abundance: many
d_gene: TRBD2
j_gene: TRBJ2-1
v_gene: TRBV4-1
CDR3nt: TGCGCCAGCAGCCAAGACCGACTAGCGGGGTCCAATGAGCAGTTCTTC
CDR3aa: CASSQDRLAGSNEQFF

abundance: many
d_gene: TRBD1
j_gene: TRBJ1-1
v_gene: TRBV9
CDR3nt: TGTGCCAGCAGCGCCGACAGGGACACTGAAGCTTTCTTT
CDR3aa: CASSADRDTEAFF

abundance: many
d_gene: TRBD2
j_gene: TRBJ2-7
v_gene: TRBV28
CDR3nt: TGTGCCAGCAGTTTAGCTAGCGGGGGAACCTACGAGCAGTACTTC
CDR3aa: CASSLASGGTYEQYF

abundance: few
d_gene: -
j_gene: TRBJ1-1
v_gene: TRBV7-8
CDR3nt: TGTGCCAGCAGCTTAGTTGGCAGGAACACTGAAGCTTTCTTT
CDR3aa: CASSLVGRNTEAFF

abundance: -
d_gene: -
j_gene: TRBJ1-3
v_gene: TRBV19
CDR3nt: TGTGCCAGTAGGACAGTTACTGGAAACACCATACATTTT
CDR3aa: CASRTVTGNTIHF

abundance: -
d_gene: -
j_gene: TRBJ1-2
v_gene: TRBV7-2
CDR3nt: TGTGCCGCAGAGGGGCGGTTCCACAGTTATGGAAATGGCTACACCTTC
CDR3aa: CAAEGRFHSYGNGYTF

abundance: -
d_gene: -
j_gene: TRBJ2-3
v_gene: TRBV6-6
CDR3nt: TGTGCCAGCAGTCAACAGAACACAGATACGCAGTATTTT
CDR3aa: CASSQQNTDTQYF